A selection of T cell receptor beta chains follows, all from one sample in a study of blood T cell repertoires in COVID-19. TCRdb keeps only in-frame clones here, not all; method: immunoSEQ multiplex PCR. This table holds around 140,000 clones, around 88% found once. Sequences were obtained from peripheral blood. The receptors come from a man aged 45 to 65 with active or convalescent COVID-19. Both conserved end residues are part of each CDR3. The D gene is left open where the match is weak. A row's size may be missing; if present it is once, few, many or a size class.

cdr3_aa	cdr3_nt	d_call	v_call	j_call	clone_size
CASMGGNEKLFF	TGTGCCAGCATGGGAGGGAATGAAAAACTGTTTTTT	NA	TRBV6-1	TRBJ1-4	NA
CASRSGTGDYGYTF	TGTGCCAGTAGATCCGGGACAGGGGACTATGGCTACACCTTC	TRBD1	TRBV19	TRBJ1-2	NA
CASSSQGKAEAFF	TGTGCCAGCAGCTCCCAGGGGAAGGCTGAAGCTTTCTTT	NA	TRBV5-6	TRBJ1-1	NA
CASSDRLAGANEQFF	TGTGCCAGCAGTGACAGACTAGCGGGGGCAAATGAGCAGTTCTTC	TRBD2	TRBV6-4	TRBJ2-1	NA
CASSEGRGGRDYGYTF	TGTGCCAGCAGTGAAGGTAGAGGAGGAAGGGACTATGGCTACACCTTC	NA	TRBV25-1	TRBJ1-2	NA
CASSDSCASSYEQYF	TGTGCCAGCAGTGACTCGTGCGCGAGCTCCTACGAGCAGTACTTC	NA	TRBV6-4	TRBJ2-7	NA
CASSVGASGYEQYF	TGTGCCAGCAGCGTAGGGGCTTCGGGGTACGAGCAGTACTTC	NA	TRBV9	TRBJ2-7	NA
CASGRQAGGADTQYF	TGTGCTTCCGGGCGGCAGGCGGGAGGGGCAGATACGCAGTATTTT	TRBD2	TRBV6-5	TRBJ2-3	NA
CASSIWDRGYEQYF	TGTGCCAGTAGTATTTGGGACAGGGGTTACGAGCAGTACTTC	TRBD1	TRBV19	TRBJ2-7	NA
CASSVELAGIGDNEQFF	TGTGCCAGCAGCGTAGAACTAGCGGGAATAGGGGACAATGAGCAGTTCTTC	TRBD2	TRBV9	TRBJ2-1	NA
CASSKVTWSGANVLTF	TGTGCCAGCAGCAAAGTAACGTGGAGTGGGGCCAACGTCCTGACTTTC	NA	TRBV21-1	TRBJ2-6	NA
CASRDWTGVAEAFF	TGTGCCAGCAGAGATTGGACAGGGGTGGCTGAAGCTTTCTTT	TRBD1	TRBV2	TRBJ1-1	NA
CASSPARAGGTAATEAFF	TGTGCCAGCTCACCGGCCCGGGCAGGGGGCACCGCGGCGACTGAAGCTTTCTTT	TRBD1	TRBV18	TRBJ1-1	few
CASSRFAREETQYF	TGTGCCAGTAGTAGGTTCGCTAGAGAAGAGACCCAGTACTTC	NA	TRBV19	TRBJ2-5	NA
CASSLASAGNGYTF	TGCGCCAGCAGCTTGGCCTCTGCAGGGAACGGCTACACCTTC	NA	TRBV5-1	TRBJ1-2	once
CAGRTGGNEQFF	TGTGCCGGCAGGACGGGGGGAAATGAGCAGTTCTTC	TRBD2	TRBV30	TRBJ2-1	NA
CSLIMTFNEQFF	TGCAGCCTAATCATGACTTTCAATGAGCAGTTCTTC	NA	TRBV29-1	TRBJ2-1	NA
CASSNGPVDRQNTEAFF	TGTGCCAGCAGCAACGGTCCCGTCGACAGGCAGAACACTGAAGCTTTCTTT	NA	TRBV21-1	TRBJ1-1	NA
CASSLGSRGENTEAFF	TGTGCCAGCAGCTTAGGTTCCAGGGGCGAGAACACTGAAGCTTTCTTT	NA	TRBV11-2	TRBJ1-1	NA
CASSQGASGGETQYF	TGTGCCAGCAGCCAAGGGGCTAGCGGGGGAGAGACCCAGTACTTC	TRBD2	TRBV3-1/TRBV3-2	TRBJ2-5	NA
CATSRDLQTYEQYF	TGTGCCACCAGCAGAGATTTGCAGACCTACGAGCAGTACTTC	NA	TRBV15	TRBJ2-7	NA
CASSYLAGQDYGYTF	TGTGCCAGCAGTTACCTGGCAGGGCAGGACTATGGCTACACCTTC	NA	TRBV6-2/TRBV6-3	TRBJ1-2	NA
CAIRKGGTGSEKLFF	TGTGCCATCAGAAAGGGGGGGACAGGGAGTGAAAAACTGTTTTTT	TRBD1	TRBV10-3	TRBJ1-4	once
CASSQDLGSGGKQETQYF	TGCGCCAGCAGCCAAGATCTTGGTAGCGGGGGGAAACAAGAGACCCAGTACTTC	TRBD2	TRBV4-3	TRBJ2-5	NA
CASSFPGRGTEAFF	TGTGCCAGCAGTTTCCCGGGCAGGGGGACTGAAGCTTTCTTT	TRBD1	TRBV28	TRBJ1-1	NA
CASSYLPGTAALTQYF	TGTGCCAGCAGTTACCTTCCCGGGACAGCGGCCCTTACGCAGTATTTT	TRBD1	TRBV6-2/TRBV6-3	TRBJ2-3	NA
CATSQPTGDNEKLFF	TGTGCCACCAGCCAGCCGACAGGGGACAATGAAAAACTGTTTTTT	TRBD1	TRBV15	TRBJ1-4	NA
CASRPRTSGRNEQFF	TGTGCCAGCAGGCCCAGGACTAGCGGGAGGAATGAGCAGTTCTTC	TRBD2	TRBV28	TRBJ2-1	NA
CASSRPGQNTGELFF	TGCGCCAGCAGCCGGCCGGGACAGAACACCGGGGAGCTGTTTTTT	NA	TRBV4-1	TRBJ2-2	NA
CASSFRTSGEGADTQYF	TGTGCCAGCAGCTTCAGGACTAGCGGGGAGGGGGCAGATACGCAGTATTTT	TRBD2	TRBV5-4	TRBJ2-3	once
CASSVDNGKLFF	TGCGCCAGCAGCGTGGACAATGGTAAACTGTTTTTT	NA	TRBV5-1	TRBJ1-4	NA
CASTQGPNTEAFF	TGTGCCAGCACACAGGGGCCGAACACTGAAGCTTTCTTT	TRBD1	TRBV27	TRBJ1-1	NA
CASSVDTSGRAQQFF	TGTGCCAGCAGCGTAGATACTAGCGGGAGGGCCCAGCAGTTCTTC	TRBD2	TRBV9	TRBJ2-1	NA
CASSINGAGLAGDLYNEQFF	TGTGCCAGTAGTATTAATGGTGCTGGACTAGCGGGAGACCTCTACAATGAGCAGTTCTTC	TRBD2	TRBV19	TRBJ2-1	NA
CSGQGQGGTEAFF	TGCAGCGGACAGGGGCAGGGAGGGACTGAAGCTTTCTTT	TRBD1	TRBV29-1	TRBJ1-1	NA
CASSFNNQETQYF	TGTGCCAGCAGTTTTAACAACCAAGAGACCCAGTACTTC	NA	TRBV12-3/TRBV12-4	TRBJ2-5	NA
CATSREGFWTEMNTEAFF	TGTGCCACCAGCAGAGAGGGTTTTTGGACAGAGATGAACACTGAAGCTTTCTTT	NA	TRBV15	TRBJ1-1	NA
CASSLWGGNQPQHF	TGTGCCAGCAGTTTATGGGGGGGGAATCAGCCCCAGCATTTT	NA	TRBV27	TRBJ1-5	NA
CASSEDSSYNSPLHF	TGTGCCAGCAGTGAAGACAGCTCCTATAATTCACCCCTCCACTTT	NA	TRBV6-1	TRBJ1-6	NA
CASSQVGEPRKAFF	TGCGCCAGCAGCCAAGTTGGGGAGCCTCGTAAAGCTTTCTTT	NA	TRBV4-3	TRBJ1-1	NA
CASRETGRGNQPQHF	TGTGCCAGTAGGGAGACGGGCAGGGGCAATCAGCCCCAGCATTTT	NA	TRBV19	TRBJ1-5	NA
CATSDTGGAYGYTF	TGTGCCACCAGTGACACAGGGGGCGCGTATGGCTACACCTTC	TRBD1	TRBV24-1	TRBJ1-2	NA
CASSHRLAGGPAYEQYF	TGCGCCAGCAGCCATAGACTAGCGGGAGGGCCCGCCTACGAGCAGTACTTC	TRBD2	TRBV4-1	TRBJ2-7	NA
CASSELRGPTEAFF	TGTGCCAGCAGTGAACTCAGGGGGCCCACTGAAGCTTTCTTT	TRBD1	TRBV2	TRBJ1-1	once
CATSDATSGDEDTQYF	TGTGCCACCAGTGATGCGACTAGCGGGGATGAGGATACGCAGTATTTT	TRBD2	TRBV24-1	TRBJ2-3	NA
CASSVDDRGTYGYTF	TGTGCCAGCAGCGTAGATGACAGGGGTACCTATGGCTACACCTTC	TRBD1	TRBV9	TRBJ1-2	NA
CSVLRQGRENIQYF	TGCAGCGTTCTGCGACAGGGCAGAGAAAACATTCAGTACTTC	TRBD1	TRBV29-1	TRBJ2-4	NA
CATSREGQKGQEPQHF	TGTGCCACCAGCAGAGAGGGACAAAAGGGGCAAGAGCCCCAGCATTTT	NA	TRBV15	TRBJ1-5	NA
CASSSGQGARDTIYF	TGTGCCAGCTCGTCCGGACAGGGGGCGAGAGACACCATATATTTT	TRBD1	TRBV18	TRBJ1-3	once